This T cell receptor beta chain was retrieved from a study of blood T cell repertoires in COVID-19. For the study at large: The samples span acute and convalescent COVID-19 from the United States, Italy and Spain. T cells, B-cell-depleted T cells, or PBMCs provided the cDNA or gDNA that served as material.

Per the study methods: Counts of nucleated cells, estimated from reference gene primer amplification, were obtained. The data were produced by immunoSEQ multiplex PCR, yet TCRdb's version contains in-frame clones alone and is incomplete. Clone size and the V and J calls come from that table; the DNA yielded D and trimming. The top ten hold roughly 3.9% of the sample, which has 130,000 or so clones, roughly 89% seen once. Germline V lookup: CDR1 MDHEN, CDR2 SYDVKM. Trimming stripped 6 bases from V and 0 bases from J, with 9 bases between. CDR3 length equals 14 residues. One Seattle source followed patients from active infection through their disease course.

The receptor comes from a man in his 60s with COVID-19, enrolled during active disease. Sequencing was performed on peripheral blood. The chain joins TRBV28 to TRBJ1-5; D call uncertain. Here the CDR3 DNA reads TGTGCCAGCAGGGAGGGCCTTAGCAATCAGCCCCAGCATTTT. Protein product: CASREGLSNQPQHF.